The 29 T cell receptor beta chains given below trace back to one sample, sequenced in a study of blood T cells in healthy people across ages. The authors ran a second PCR of 7 to 11 cycles using a sample-barcoded 5' primer and a J-beta primer mix. TCRdb analysed the 5' RACE reads with MiXCR anew, one entry per CDR3 protein. The sample has about 1,400,000 distinct CDR3 sequences, approximately 60% seen once. The sample comprised blood. The source of these receptors is a man between 18 and 35 years old in good health.

The genes are TRBV7-9 and TRBJ1-2; D unclear. The germline V and J ends were trimmed by 2 bases and 2 bases, with 9 bases remaining between them. CDR3 length equals 14 residues. Germline V gene lookup returns CDR1 SEHNR and CDR2 FQNEAQ (reference sequence). CDR3 in amino acids: CASSLTNRNYGYTF. DNA for the CDR3: TGTGCCAGCAGCTTAACGAACAGAAACTATGGCTACACCTTC.

The chain has TRBV6-5 and TRBJ2-7, with TRBD1 matching over 8 bases. This CDR3 region has 14 residues. The germline CDR1 and CDR2 sequences are MNHEY and SVGAGI. V lost 6 bases, J lost 7 bases, and 11 bases stayed unmatched. CDR3 loop: CASSLTGQVLEQYF. For the CDR3, the DNA is TGTGCCAGCAGCCTGACGGGACAGGTCTTAGAGCAGTACTTC.

This clonotype turned up a few times. J is TRBJ1-2 and V is TRBV24-1; no firm D call. In germline, CDR1 is KGHDR, CDR2 SFDVKD. The CDR3 runs 12 residues. The V end was cut by 4 bases, the J end by 3 bases, with 5 bases between. CDR3 in DNA: TGTGCCACCAGTGACAGTTACTATGGCTACACCTTC. Translating it yields CATSDSYYGYTF.

V usage is TRBV20-1 and J usage is TRBJ1-2, with TRBD1 matching 7 bases. The CDR3 contains 13 residues. V dropped 5 bases and J dropped 3; count of bases not matched to a gene: 6. Germline V gives CDR1 DFQATT, CDR2 SNEGSKA (reference sequence). The CDR3 sequence: CSALDRVDYGYTF. Written as DNA, the CDR3 is TGCAGTGCTCTTGACAGGGTTGACTATGGCTACACCTTC.

This clonotype has only a few counts. The V call is TRBV28, the J call TRBJ1-6; 7 bases agree with TRBD1. From germline, CDR1 is MDHEN and CDR2 SYDVKM. V gave up 5 bases and J gave up 6 bases; unmatched junction bases: 7. The CDR3 is 15 amino acids. DNA of the CDR3: TGTGCCAGCAGTCCAACAGGGGAGGGTAATTCACCCCTCCACTTT. Its protein is CASSPTGEGNSPLHF. The complete variable domain, with remaining parts taken from reference TRBV28 and TRBJ1-6, reads DVKVTQSSRYLVKRTGEKVFLECVQDMDHENMFWYRQDPGLGLRLIYFSYDVKMKEKGDIPEGYSVSREKKERFSLILESASTNQTSMYLCASSPTGEGNSPLHFGNGTRLTVT.

The chain combines TRBV3-1 with TRBJ1-1, with 7 positions matching TRBD1. The CDR3 has 14 residues. V shed 1 base, J shed 6 bases, and the junction held 5 bases outside the gene matches. In germline, CDR1 is LGHDT, CDR2 YNNKEL (reference sequence). CDR3 DNA sequence: TGTGCCAGCAGCCAAGGACAGGGTAGGGCTGAAGCTTTCTTT. Translating gives CASSQGQGRAEAFF. Combining the CDR3 with reference TRBV3-1 and TRBJ1-1 gives the whole variable domain DTAVSQTPKYLVTQMGNDKSIKCEQNLGHDTMYWYKQDSKKFLKIMFSYNNKELIINETVPNRFSPKSPDKAHLNLHINSLELGDSAVYFCASSQGQGRAEAFFGQGTRLTVV.

This clonotype was counted a few times. The J gene is TRBJ2-7, the V gene TRBV27; perhaps TRBD2 as D (5 bases). This CDR3 spans 16 amino acids. Trimming left V 3 bases short and J 1 base short, with 16 bases between. Germline V CDR1 and CDR2: MNHEY, SMNVEV (reference sequence). The CDR3, as DNA: TGTGCCAGCAGTTTCCCGTACCTGCTAGCTTCCTACGAGCAGTACTTC. It codes for CASSFPYLLASYEQYF.

This clonotype was observed a few times. V gene TRBV12-3 or TRBV12-4 combines with J gene TRBJ2-1; 7 bases agree with TRBD1. V trimming: 6 bases; J trimming: 4 bases; junction bases outside the gene matches: 6. CDR3 length: 14 residues. The CDR3 here is CASREQTGYNEQFF. CDR3 sequence (DNA): TGTGCCAGCAGGGAACAGACAGGGTACAATGAGCAGTTCTTC.

This clonotype has only a few counts. This sequence joins TRBV7-6 and TRBJ2-1; D tentatively fits TRBD1 or TRBD2 (5 bases each). There are 14 residues in the CDR3. The V and J ends lost 2 bases and 6 bases respectively, with 11 bases between them. The V gene's germline CDR1 is SGHVS and CDR2 FNYEAQ. CDR3 sequence reads: CASSLPGRLNEQFF. CDR3 in DNA: TGTGCCAGCAGCTTACCGGGACGACTCAATGAGCAGTTCTTC.

In its sample, this clonotype was seen a few times. The chain employs TRBV6-5 and TRBJ1-2; 9 bases align to TRBD1. The germline CDR1 and CDR2 sequences are MNHEY and SVGAGI. The CDR3 loop spans 18 amino acids. V lost 0 bases, J lost 7 bases, and 15 bases stayed unmatched. The DNA of the CDR3 is TGTGCCAGCAGTTACTCTGACCCCACAGGGGGCGGTGCGGTTGGCTACACCTTC. Amino acid sequence: CASSYSDPTGGGAVGYTF.

The V and J genes are TRBV6-1 and TRBJ2-1, with a weak D call TRBD2 (6 bases). The V gene lost 0 bases and the J gene lost 0 bases, with 12 bases spanning the gap. The V gene's germline CDR1 is MNHNS and CDR2 SASEGT. This CDR3 is built from 17 residues. CDR3 sequence (DNA): TGTGCCAGCAGTGAAGCGGCGGGGACGCTCTCCTACAATGAGCAGTTCTTC. This gives the protein CASSEAAGTLSYNEQFF.

CDR3 protein: CASSGEGSYSGANVLTF. The CDR3 nucleotides read TGTGCCAGCAGCGGAGAAGGGAGTTACTCTGGGGCCAACGTCCTGACTTTC. The chain is built from TRBV7-2 and TRBJ2-6; D is possibly TRBD2 (5 bases). V gave up 5 bases and J gave up 0 bases, with 14 bases separating them. The CDR3 is 17 residues long. In germline, CDR1 is SGHTA, CDR2 FQGNSA.

V usage is TRBV4-2 and J usage is TRBJ2-1, with 7 bases fitting TRBD1. The V segment lost 1 base and the J segment 3 bases; nucleotides outside the gene matches: 6. The germline CDR1 and CDR2 sequences are LGHNA and YNFKEQ. The CDR3 extends over 16 amino acids. In nucleotides, the CDR3 is TGTGCCAGCAGCCAAGCACGGGACAGTTTCTACAATGAGCAGTTCTTC. Protein sequence: CASSQARDSFYNEQFF.

This clonotype was seen only a few times. The CDR3: CASSGTGANTEAFF. CDR3 bases: TGTGCCAGCAGTGGTACCGGTGCGAACACTGAAGCTTTCTTT. The gene calls are TRBV6-1 and TRBJ1-1, with unresolved D. Germline CDR1 MNHNS, CDR2 SASEGT. V was clipped by 4 bases and J by 1 base, with 10 bases between them. The CDR3 has 14 residues.

This clonotype was detected only a few times. The chain combines TRBV20-1 with TRBJ2-7; tentative D call: TRBD1 (5 bases). Germline V gene lookup returns CDR1 DFQATT and CDR2 SNEGSKA (reference sequence). With 5 bases removed from V and 5 bases from J, the gap between germline ends came to 16 bases. The CDR3 length is 13 residues. CDR3 nucleotides: TGCAGTGCTCCATACGATAGGGGCCACGAGCAGTACTTC. Encoded protein: CSAPYDRGHEQYF.

The chain joins TRBV5-1 to TRBJ2-5, with 12 bases lining up with TRBD1. Germline values: CDR1 SGHRS, CDR2 YFSETQ. The CDR3 contains 16 residues. J gave up 5 bases and V 5 bases, and 10 bases lay outside the gene matches. CDR3 region: CASSAPGTGGHETQYF. The CDR3 DNA reads as TGCGCCAGCAGTGCACCCGGGACAGGGGGCCATGAGACCCAGTACTTC.

The chain uses TRBV25-1 and TRBJ2-3, with D possibly TRBD2 on 6 matching bases. The length of the CDR3 is 19 residues. CDR1 and CDR2 (germline): MGHDK, SYGVNS. The CDR3 here is CASGVGRDVYTASTDTQYF. For the CDR3, the DNA is TGTGCATCCGGGGTAGGGCGGGACGTCTATACGGCTAGCACAGATACGCAGTATTTT.

The V gene is TRBV10-3, the J gene TRBJ2-1, with D uncertain. V was shortened by 11 bases and J by 0 bases, with 11 bases between the two germline ends. From germline, CDR1 is ENHRY and CDR2 SYGVKD. This CDR3 comprises 13 residues. CDR3 in DNA: TGTGCCGTAACAGCTAGCTCCTACAATGAGCAGTTCTTC. Translating it yields CAVTASSYNEQFF.

The V and J genes are TRBV12-3 or TRBV12-4 and TRBJ1-2; maybe TRBD1 (6 bases). This CDR3 region has 15 residues. The ends were cut back, 6 bases at V and 3 bases at J, with 17 bases in the middle. The CDR3: CASSLAGGSDYGYTF. CDR3 in DNA: TGTGCCAGCAGCTTGGCCGGGGGCTCAGACTATGGCTACACCTTC.

V gene TRBV4-3 combines with J gene TRBJ2-7; maybe TRBD1 (6 bases). The CDR3 spans 16 residues. The germline CDR1 and CDR2 sequences are LGHNA and YSLEER. Trimming shortened V by 4 bases and J by 0 bases, and 16 bases separated the two germline ends. DNA for the CDR3: TGCGCCAGCAGCCCAACCCAGGGGACCTTCTCCTACGAGCAGTACTTC. Protein product: CASSPTQGTFSYEQYF.

This clonotype was counted only a few times. The chain combines TRBV7-2 with TRBJ2-7; D possibly corresponds to TRBD2 (5 bases). V lost 2 bases to trimming and J lost 9 bases, with 11 bases between them. CDR1 SGHTA and CDR2 FQGNSA come from the germline V gene. This CDR3 contains 12 residues. The CDR3 DNA is TGTGCCAGCAGCTTACGTAGCGCCGGGCAGTACTTC. Protein: CASSLRSAGQYF.

This clonotype has just one count. This chain uses TRBV21-1 with TRBJ1-1; the table calls TRBD1, which could not be checked here. TRBV21-1 is a documented pseudogene. This CDR3 comprises 15 residues. The chain's CDR3 is CASSKVGDDDTEAFF. CDR3 DNA sequence: TGTGCCAGCAGCAAAGTAGGGGATGACGACACTGAAGCTTTCTTT.

The chain has TRBV20-1 and TRBJ2-1, with TRBD1 matching 11 bases. The germline V gene has CDR1 DFQATT and CDR2 SNEGSKA (reference sequence). The CDR3 has 14 amino acids. V lost 4 bases, J lost 2 bases, and 1 base stayed unmatched. The DNA for the CDR3 is TGCAGTGCTATGGGACAGGGGGCCTACAATGAGCAGTTCTTC. This encodes CSAMGQGAYNEQFF.

CDR3 residues: CASSVGTLITDTQYF. Written as DNA, the CDR3 is TGTGCCAGCAGCGTCGGGACATTAATCACAGATACGCAGTATTTT. This chain connects TRBV9 to TRBJ2-3; D is perhaps TRBD1 (6 bases). The CDR3 is 15 residues long. The V gene lost 2 bases and the J gene lost 2 bases, with 12 bases spanning the gap. The germline gives CDR1 SGDLS, CDR2 YYNGEE.

The chain employs TRBV6-5 and TRBJ2-4; TRBD1 might be the D (7 bases). This CDR3 is built from 18 residues. Germline CDR1 and CDR2: MNHEY and SVGAGI. Trimming pared 4 bases from V and 4 bases from J, leaving 23 bases between. This chain's CDR3 is CASSSGIGGTEKKNIQYF. Here the CDR3 DNA reads TGTGCCAGCAGTTCGGGCATCGGCGGGACAGAGAAGAAAAACATTCAGTACTTC.

The rearrangement uses TRBV3-1 and TRBJ2-6; D gene ambiguous. CDR3 size: 13 residues. Germline loops: CDR1 LGHDT, CDR2 YNNKEL (reference sequence). V lost 2 bases to trimming and J lost 2 bases, with 1 base between them. The CDR3 DNA follows: TGTGCCAGCAGCCAAACTGGGGCCAACGTCCTGACTTTC. This sequence encodes CASSQTGANVLTF.

The chain recombines TRBV11-2 with TRBJ2-1; 8 positions match TRBD2. The CDR3 is made up of 17 amino acids. Germline CDR1 is SGHAT and CDR2 is FQNNGV. The V gene end was trimmed by 3 bases and the J gene end by 8 bases; junction bases not matched to a gene: 15. As DNA, the CDR3 is TGTGCCAGCAGCTTTTTGGGGGGTTGGCGGGGGGTCGATGAGCAGTTCTTC. Translation: CASSFLGGWRGVDEQFF.

This clonotype was counted only a few times. The rearrangement joins TRBV3-1 to TRBJ2-3; no clear D. The CDR3 totals 16 residues. CDR1 is LGHDT and CDR2 is YNNKEL in the germline V gene (reference sequence). V was shortened by 4 bases and J by 0 bases, with 14 bases between the two germline ends. CDR3 protein: CASSPHAVVSTDTQYF. For the CDR3, the DNA is TGTGCCAGCAGCCCCCATGCGGTTGTAAGCACAGATACGCAGTATTTT.

The chain employs TRBV30 and TRBJ2-3; no clear D gene. The length of the CDR3 is 12 residues. Trimming took 4 bases from V and 2 from J, leaving 7 bases between them. CDR1 GTSNPN and CDR2 SVGIG come from the germline V gene (reference sequence). This CDR3 is CAWISLTDTQYF. In DNA, the CDR3 is TGTGCCTGGATTTCCCTCACAGATACGCAGTATTTT.